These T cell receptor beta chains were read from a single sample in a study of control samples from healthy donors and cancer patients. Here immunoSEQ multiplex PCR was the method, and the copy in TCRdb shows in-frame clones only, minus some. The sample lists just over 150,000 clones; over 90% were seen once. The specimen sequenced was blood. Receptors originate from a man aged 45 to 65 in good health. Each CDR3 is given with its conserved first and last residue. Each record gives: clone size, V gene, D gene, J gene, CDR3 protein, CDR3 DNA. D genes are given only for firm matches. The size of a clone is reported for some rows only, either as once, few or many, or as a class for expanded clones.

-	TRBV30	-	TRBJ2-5	CALEGLAGETQYF	TGTGCCTTAGAGGGGCTAGCCGGGGAGACCCAGTACTTC
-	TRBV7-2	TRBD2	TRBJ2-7	CASSQGLANYEQYF	TGTGCCAGCTCCCAGGGACTAGCCAACTACGAGCAGTACTTC
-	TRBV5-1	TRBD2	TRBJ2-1	CASRPVGLAGLKRGDNEQFF	TGCGCCAGCAGACCTGTAGGACTAGCGGGACTCAAACGCGGGGACAATGAGCAGTTCTTC
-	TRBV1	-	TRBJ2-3	CTSSQVIRSGGADTQYF	TGCACCAGCAGCCAAGTTATTCGGAGCGGAGGGGCAGATACGCAGTATTTT
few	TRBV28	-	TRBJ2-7	CASSQFGIYEQYF	TGTGCCAGCAGTCAATTTGGGATCTACGAGCAGTACTTC
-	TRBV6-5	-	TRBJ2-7	CASNLAGPAYEQYF	TGTGCCAGCAACTTGGCGGGTCCCGCATACGAGCAGTACTTC
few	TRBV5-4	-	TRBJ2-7	CASTRGLTYEQYF	TGTGCCAGCACCAGGGGACTAACCTACGAGCAGTACTTC
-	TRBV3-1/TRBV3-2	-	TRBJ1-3	CASSPGPQGSGNTIYF	TGTGCCAGCAGCCCAGGACCTCAGGGATCTGGAAACACCATATATTTT
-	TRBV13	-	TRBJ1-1	CASSLIQGSGAFF	TGTGCCAGCAGCCTGATACAGGGATCGGGAGCTTTCTTT
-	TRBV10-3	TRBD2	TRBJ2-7	CAIKGTSGSYEQYF	TGTGCCATCAAGGGGACTAGCGGGAGTTACGAGCAGTACTTC
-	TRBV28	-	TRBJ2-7	CASSRHYEQYF	TGTGCCAGCAGTAGGCACTACGAGCAGTACTTC
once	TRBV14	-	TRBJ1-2	CASSQGFMAGEGYTF	TGTGCCAGCAGCCAAGGGTTCATGGCAGGGGAAGGCTACACCTTC
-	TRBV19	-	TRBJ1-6	CASRIENSPLHF	TGTGCCAGTAGGATTGAGAATTCACCCCTCCACTTT
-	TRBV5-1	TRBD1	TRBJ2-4	CASSLEGRTGDNIQYF	TGCGCCAGCAGCTTGGAGGGTCGGACAGGGGACAACATTCAGTACTTC
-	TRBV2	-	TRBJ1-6	CASSELLRTAGNSPLHF	TGTGCCAGCAGTGAGTTATTACGCACCGCAGGAAATTCACCCCTCCACTTT
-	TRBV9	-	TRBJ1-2	CASSSQARGNYGYTF	TGTGCCAGCAGCTCTCAGGCGAGGGGGAACTATGGCTACACCTTC